This T cell receptor (beta chain) is drawn from a study of blood T cell repertoires in COVID-19. TCRdb's copy holds only in-frame clones and misses some; the assay was immunoSEQ multiplex PCR. The data hold about 310,000 clones, with about nine tenths observed a single time. Trimming stripped 1 base from V and 0 bases from J, with 13 bases between. The CDR3 extends over 18 amino acids. Germline CDR1 LNHNV, CDR2 YYDKDF (reference sequence). Material: peripheral blood. The source is a middle-aged man with active or convalescent COVID-19. V and J are TRBV15 and TRBJ1-6; D not certain. CDR3 sequence (DNA): TGTGCCACCAGCAGAGCTAGCAGTTCTCGCTCCTATAATTCACCCCTCCACTTT. This codes for CATSRASSSRSYNSPLHF.